These T cell receptor beta chains were read from a single sample in a study of T cell responses to AZD1222 COVID-19 vaccine. Here immunoSEQ multiplex PCR was the method, and the copy in TCRdb shows in-frame clones only, minus some. The data hold roughly 140,000 clones, with almost 95% observed a single time. Sequenced here: peripheral blood, sampled 28 days after the second AZD1222 dose. Receptors were obtained from an adult who received the AZD1222 COVID-19 vaccine. The CDR3 runs from the conserved cysteine through the conserved F or W. The D gene is left open where the match is weak. The size entry is marked missing in some rows and otherwise reads once, few, many or a size class.

d_gene: -
len: 13
abundance: -
j_gene: TRBJ1-2
v_gene: TRBV18
CDR3nt: TGTGCCAGCTCGCCGGACAAGAACTATGGCTACACCTTC
CDR3aa: CASSPDKNYGYTF

d_gene: -
len: 13
abundance: -
j_gene: TRBJ1-3
v_gene: TRBV9
CDR3nt: TGTGCCAGCAGCGTACAGTCTGGAAACACCATATATTTT
CDR3aa: CASSVQSGNTIYF

d_gene: TRBD1
len: 15
abundance: once
j_gene: TRBJ1-4
v_gene: TRBV2
CDR3nt: TGTGCCAGCAGTCAACAGGGGTTCCCTAATGAAAAACTGTTTTTT
CDR3aa: CASSQQGFPNEKLFF

d_gene: -
len: 15
abundance: -
j_gene: TRBJ2-2
v_gene: TRBV19
CDR3nt: TGTGCCAGTAGTCCGGTCTCTGGGGGCACCGGGGAGCTGTTTTTT
CDR3aa: CASSPVSGGTGELFF

d_gene: -
len: 14
abundance: -
j_gene: TRBJ1-2
v_gene: TRBV7-9
CDR3nt: TGTGCCAGCAGCGCCCCCTCCCAATTCTATGGCTACACCTTC
CDR3aa: CASSAPSQFYGYTF

d_gene: TRBD2
len: 15
abundance: -
j_gene: TRBJ2-1
v_gene: TRBV10-2
CDR3nt: TGCGCCAGCAGTACCGGGACTAGCGGGACGGGTGAGCAGTTCTTC
CDR3aa: CASSTGTSGTGEQFF

d_gene: -
len: 12
abundance: -
j_gene: TRBJ1-1
v_gene: TRBV30
CDR3nt: TGTGCCAAAAACGATATGAACACTGAAGCTTTCTTT
CDR3aa: CAKNDMNTEAFF

d_gene: -
len: 12
abundance: -
j_gene: TRBJ1-5
v_gene: TRBV10-2
CDR3nt: TGCGCCAGCAGGGTGGCCAATCAGCCCCAGCATTTT
CDR3aa: CASRVANQPQHF

d_gene: -
len: 19
abundance: -
j_gene: TRBJ1-5
v_gene: TRBV18
CDR3nt: TGTGCCAGCTCACCATCGACGGGGCTTCGGAGGTATAGCAATCAGCCCCAGCATTTT
CDR3aa: CASSPSTGLRRYSNQPQHF

d_gene: TRBD1
len: 16
abundance: once
j_gene: TRBJ2-2
v_gene: TRBV6-1
CDR3nt: TGTGCCAGCAGTGCTCGGACAGGGTCAGGCACCGGGGAGCTGTTTTTT
CDR3aa: CASSARTGSGTGELFF

d_gene: -
len: 17
abundance: -
j_gene: TRBJ2-1
v_gene: TRBV3-1/TRBV3-2
CDR3nt: TGTGCCAGCAGCGACGAGTCGGTTTCTGGCATACGCGATGAGCAGTTCTTC
CDR3aa: CASSDESVSGIRDEQFF

d_gene: -
len: 15
abundance: -
j_gene: TRBJ1-1
v_gene: TRBV5-4
CDR3nt: TGTGCCAGCAGCTTAGGAGGTCAGGTGAACACTGAAGCTTTCTTT
CDR3aa: CASSLGGQVNTEAFF

d_gene: -
len: 13
abundance: -
j_gene: TRBJ1-1
v_gene: TRBV7-8
CDR3nt: TGTGCCAGCAGCTCAGGGGTCTACACTGAAGCTTTCTTT
CDR3aa: CASSSGVYTEAFF

d_gene: -
len: 13
abundance: -
j_gene: TRBJ1-5
v_gene: TRBV27
CDR3nt: TGTGCCAGTTCCAGGGCTAGCAATCAGCCCCAGCATTTT
CDR3aa: CASSRASNQPQHF

d_gene: -
len: 15
abundance: -
j_gene: TRBJ1-5
v_gene: TRBV21-1
CDR3nt: TGTGCCAGCAGCAACGGGACAGGGGCCAATCAGCCCCAGCATTTT
CDR3aa: CASSNGTGANQPQHF

d_gene: -
len: 16
abundance: -
j_gene: TRBJ2-7
v_gene: TRBV7-2
CDR3nt: TGTGCCAGCAGCTTAGTATCCGGGAGCGAAACCTACGAGCAGTACTTC
CDR3aa: CASSLVSGSETYEQYF

d_gene: TRBD1
len: 14
abundance: -
j_gene: TRBJ1-2
v_gene: TRBV3-1/TRBV3-2
CDR3nt: TGTGCCAGCAGCCCCGGGACAGAAGTAAATGGCTACACCTTC
CDR3aa: CASSPGTEVNGYTF

d_gene: TRBD2
len: 14
abundance: -
j_gene: TRBJ2-7
v_gene: TRBV28
CDR3nt: TGTGCCAGCAGTCAACCGGGACTAGCGGACGAGCAGTACTTC
CDR3aa: CASSQPGLADEQYF

d_gene: -
len: 13
abundance: -
j_gene: TRBJ2-5
v_gene: TRBV6-5
CDR3nt: TGTGCCAGCAGGACCTTTAACCGAGAGACCCAGTACTTC
CDR3aa: CASRTFNRETQYF

d_gene: -
len: 14
abundance: -
j_gene: TRBJ1-1
v_gene: TRBV7-2
CDR3nt: TGTGCCAGCGCGAATCACAGGGTCAACACTGAAGCTTTCTTT
CDR3aa: CASANHRVNTEAFF

d_gene: -
len: 16
abundance: -
j_gene: TRBJ2-2
v_gene: TRBV5-1
CDR3nt: TGCGCCAGCAGCTTGAAGGTAATCGCGAACACCGGGGAGCTGTTTTTT
CDR3aa: CASSLKVIANTGELFF

d_gene: -
len: 15
abundance: -
j_gene: TRBJ1-1
v_gene: TRBV5-1
CDR3nt: TGCGCCAGCAGCTTGGGGCGCGGGCCTGGCACTGAAGCTTTCTTT
CDR3aa: CASSLGRGPGTEAFF

d_gene: TRBD2
len: 15
abundance: -
j_gene: TRBJ2-1
v_gene: TRBV18
CDR3nt: TGTGCCAGCTCAGCAAGGGGACTAGCGGGGAATGAGCAGTTCTTC
CDR3aa: CASSARGLAGNEQFF

d_gene: -
len: 14
abundance: -
j_gene: TRBJ1-1
v_gene: TRBV11-2
CDR3nt: TGTGCCAGCAGCTTAAACAGGATGAACACTGAAGCTTTCTTT
CDR3aa: CASSLNRMNTEAFF

d_gene: TRBD1
len: 13
abundance: -
j_gene: TRBJ1-1
v_gene: TRBV6-5
CDR3nt: TGTGCCAGCAGTTCGACAGGGGTAATGGTAGCTTTCTTT
CDR3aa: CASSSTGVMVAFF

d_gene: -
len: 14
abundance: -
j_gene: TRBJ1-3
v_gene: TRBV5-6
CDR3nt: TGTGCCAGCACTCCGGGTCCAAATGGAAACACCATATATTTT
CDR3aa: CASTPGPNGNTIYF

d_gene: -
len: 12
abundance: -
j_gene: TRBJ2-3
v_gene: TRBV28
CDR3nt: TGTGCCAGCAGGGCCAGCACAGATACGCAGTATTTT
CDR3aa: CASRASTDTQYF

d_gene: TRBD1
len: 13
abundance: -
j_gene: TRBJ2-1
v_gene: TRBV18
CDR3nt: TGTGCCAGCTCACCCGGGACAGAGGGTGAGCAGTTCTTC
CDR3aa: CASSPGTEGEQFF

d_gene: TRBD1
len: 17
abundance: -
j_gene: TRBJ2-7
v_gene: TRBV6-2/TRBV6-3
CDR3nt: TGTGCCAGCAGTTACTTACCGGGACAGGGCCGTATGGTCGAGCAGTACTTC
CDR3aa: CASSYLPGQGRMVEQYF

d_gene: -
len: 14
abundance: -
j_gene: TRBJ1-2
v_gene: TRBV12-1
CDR3nt: TGTGCCAGCAGCTGGGACGTTCGCCGGGGTGGCTACACCTTC
CDR3aa: CASSWDVRRGGYTF

d_gene: -
len: 17
abundance: once
j_gene: TRBJ1-3
v_gene: TRBV15
CDR3nt: TGTGCCACCAGCAGAGGTTGGGGGAGACTTTCAGGAAACACCATATATTTT
CDR3aa: CATSRGWGRLSGNTIYF

d_gene: TRBD1
len: 17
abundance: few
j_gene: TRBJ1-2
v_gene: TRBV27
CDR3nt: TGTGCCAGCAGTTTAAAGGGGCCAGGGGGGACCTCAGGCCGCTACACCTTC
CDR3aa: CASSLKGPGGTSGRYTF

d_gene: TRBD1
len: 16
abundance: -
j_gene: TRBJ1-2
v_gene: TRBV9
CDR3nt: TGTGCCAGCAGCGCCGCCAGACAGGGTTCGAACTATGGCTACACCTTC
CDR3aa: CASSAARQGSNYGYTF

d_gene: -
len: 13
abundance: -
j_gene: TRBJ1-1
v_gene: TRBV19
CDR3nt: TGTGCCAGTAGTATAGGCCAGAACACTGAAGCTTTCTTT
CDR3aa: CASSIGQNTEAFF

d_gene: -
len: 12
abundance: -
j_gene: TRBJ1-1
v_gene: TRBV18
CDR3nt: TGTGCCAGCTCCCCTCAGGACACTGAAGCTTTCTTT
CDR3aa: CASSPQDTEAFF

d_gene: -
len: 17
abundance: -
j_gene: TRBJ1-2
v_gene: TRBV5-1
CDR3nt: TGCGCCAGCACCGCGGGGGGTACAGGGCCCCGTAACTATGGCTACACCTTC
CDR3aa: CASTAGGTGPRNYGYTF

d_gene: -
len: 13
abundance: -
j_gene: TRBJ1-1
v_gene: TRBV19
CDR3nt: TGTGCCAGTAGTATAGGCACAGCGTCTGAAGCTTTCTTT
CDR3aa: CASSIGTASEAFF

d_gene: -
len: 14
abundance: -
j_gene: TRBJ1-1
v_gene: TRBV6-2/TRBV6-3
CDR3nt: TGTGCCAGCAGTTACAGGCTCGACAACACTGAAGCTTTCTTT
CDR3aa: CASSYRLDNTEAFF

d_gene: -
len: 15
abundance: once
j_gene: TRBJ1-1
v_gene: TRBV19
CDR3nt: TGTGCCAGTAGTTGGTCAGGGAGCGGGTCCACTGAAGCTTTCTTT
CDR3aa: CASSWSGSGSTEAFF

d_gene: TRBD1
len: 15
abundance: -
j_gene: TRBJ1-1
v_gene: TRBV19
CDR3nt: TGTGCCAGTAGTCTTCGGACAGGGTTGATCAGTGAAGCTTTCTTT
CDR3aa: CASSLRTGLISEAFF

d_gene: TRBD1
len: 14
abundance: -
j_gene: TRBJ1-1
v_gene: TRBV18
CDR3nt: TGTGCCAGCTCACAGGGGGCCGTTAACACTGAAGCTTTCTTT
CDR3aa: CASSQGAVNTEAFF

d_gene: -
len: 13
abundance: -
j_gene: TRBJ1-2
v_gene: TRBV7-7
CDR3nt: TGTGCTAGCAGCTTAGGGCAGAAGGGGGGCTACACCTTC
CDR3aa: CASSLGQKGGYTF

d_gene: -
len: 13
abundance: -
j_gene: TRBJ1-5
v_gene: TRBV24-1
CDR3nt: TGTGCCACCAGTGATTTATCGGGACCGCCCCAGCATTTT
CDR3aa: CATSDLSGPPQHF

d_gene: TRBD2
len: 16
abundance: -
j_gene: TRBJ2-1
v_gene: TRBV7-8
CDR3nt: TGTGCCAGCAGCCCAACTGGACTAGCGGGTTACAATGAGCAGTTCTTC
CDR3aa: CASSPTGLAGYNEQFF

d_gene: -
len: 17
abundance: -
j_gene: TRBJ1-5
v_gene: TRBV19
CDR3nt: TGTGCCAGTACCCCCACATGGGGCGGAACGAGCAATCAGCCCCAGCATTTT
CDR3aa: CASTPTWGGTSNQPQHF

d_gene: -
len: 12
abundance: -
j_gene: TRBJ2-1
v_gene: TRBV12-3/TRBV12-4
CDR3nt: TGTGCCAGCACCGTAGAAGGGAATGAGCAGTTCTTC
CDR3aa: CASTVEGNEQFF

d_gene: -
len: 17
abundance: -
j_gene: TRBJ2-3
v_gene: TRBV7-2
CDR3nt: TGTGCCAGCAGCTTAGGGTCCAGCGGGCTTAGCACAGATACGCAGTATTTT
CDR3aa: CASSLGSSGLSTDTQYF

d_gene: -
len: 13
abundance: once
j_gene: TRBJ1-1
v_gene: TRBV9
CDR3nt: TGTGCCAGCAGCCGATCACGGGGCACTGAAGCTTTCTTT
CDR3aa: CASSRSRGTEAFF

d_gene: TRBD1
len: 13
abundance: -
j_gene: TRBJ1-1
v_gene: TRBV14
CDR3nt: TGTGCCAGCAGCCCCAGACAGGGGATAGGGGCTTTCTTT
CDR3aa: CASSPRQGIGAFF